This T cell receptor beta chain was profiled in a study of OX40 agonist ivuxolimab in advanced cancers. About the research overall: Therapy given before enrollment (anti-PD-1, anti-PD-L1 or anti-CTLA-4) was allowed, and around 41% had some.

Study outcomes and limitations: The study observed clonal expansion of CD4+ and CD8+ blood T cells by week 6 at 0.1 to 3.0 mg/kg. Expanded clones belonging to CD8+ T cells outnumbered, on average, those of CD4+. Patients who responded partially at 0.1-3.0 mg/kg showed clonal expansion ranking among the lowest.

A note on this clone: Its antigen is not known.

The method was immunoSEQ multiplex PCR; TCRdb's version includes in-frame clones alone and lacks a portion of them. The sample gives about 26,000 clones, about 90% of which show up once; approximately 20% is in the top ten. This CDR3 comprises 15 residues. CDR1 and CDR2 from the germline V gene are SGHDT and YYEEEE. The V end was cut by 4 bases, the J end by 0 bases, with 11 bases between. The V gene is TRBV5-6, the J gene TRBJ1-3; D may be TRBD1 (5 bases). The TCR comes from an adult with an advanced solid tumor such as melanoma, head and neck, liver or kidney cancer. Specimen: CD4+ or CD8+ T cells sorted from blood, collected in a trial of the OX40 agonist ivuxolimab. This CDR3 reads CASSSGGNSGNTIYF. CDR3 sequence (DNA): TGTGCCAGCAGCAGCGGGGGGAACTCTGGAAACACCATATATTTT.